These 32 T cell receptor beta chains originate from one sample sequenced in a study of cytomegalovirus exposure and HLA in healthy donors. Vbeta (60) and Jbeta (13) primers were used in the PCR. Sequenced by immunoSEQ multiplex PCR; TCRdb stores in-frame clones only, minus some. In total, the table holds under 200,000 clones. Source material: PBMCs. The receptor set was obtained from a man aged 25-45 years in good health and CMV-seronegative.

This sequence joins TRBV7-8 and TRBJ2-7, with 9 bases lining up with TRBD1. Germline V gene data show CDR1 as SGHVS and CDR2 as FQNEAQ. V trimming: 3 bases; J trimming: 5 bases; junction bases outside the gene matches: 8. The CDR3 is made up of 15 amino acids. The CDR3 spells CASSFPGQGFHEQYF. In DNA, the CDR3 is TGTGCCAGCAGCTTCCCGGGACAGGGCTTCCACGAGCAGTACTTC.

V usage is TRBV28 and J usage is TRBJ2-2, with 12 bases lining up with TRBD2. Germline V gene data show CDR1 as MDHEN and CDR2 as SYDVKM. The CDR3 has 16 residues. V was clipped by 4 bases and J by 5 bases; unmatched bases: 5. The chain's CDR3 is CASSSPTSGRTGELFF. In DNA form, the CDR3 reads TGTGCCAGCAGTTCCCCGACTAGCGGGAGAACCGGGGAGCTGTTTTTT.

The chain recombines TRBV14 with TRBJ2-1, with D possibly being TRBD1 (6 bases). From germline, CDR1 is SGHDN and CDR2 FVKESK. This CDR3 has 15 residues. V was shortened by 6 bases and J by 0 bases, with 12 bases between the two germline ends. This chain's CDR3 is CASRPQGSSYNEQFF. In nucleotides, the CDR3 is TGTGCCAGCAGGCCCCAGGGGAGCTCCTACAATGAGCAGTTCTTC. Variable domain in full (rest from reference TRBV14 and TRBJ2-1): EAGVTQFPSHSVIEKGQTVTLRCDPISGHDNLYWYRRVMGKEIKFLLHFVKESKQDESGMPNNRFLAERTGGTYSTLKVQPAELEDSGVYFCASRPQGSSYNEQFFGPGTRLTVL.

The V gene is TRBV7-2, the J gene TRBJ2-7; tentative D call: TRBD1 (5 bases). CDR3 length equals 14 residues. Trimming took 4 bases from V and 2 from J, leaving 12 bases between them. Germline CDR1 is SGHTA and CDR2 is FQGNSA. The CDR3 here is CASSSQTGTYEQYF. The CDR3 bases are TGTGCCAGCAGCTCACAAACAGGTACCTACGAGCAGTACTTC. The complete variable domain, with remaining parts taken from reference TRBV7-2 and TRBJ2-7, reads GAGVSQSPSNKVTEKGKDVELRCDPISGHTALYWYRQSLGQGLEFLIYFQGNSAPDKSGLPSDRFSAERTGGSVSTLTIQRTQQEDSAVYLCASSSQTGTYEQYFGPGTRLTVT.

The chain carries TRBV11-2 and TRBJ1-1, with 7 bases identical to TRBD1. CDR1 and CDR2 from the germline V gene are SGHAT and FQNNGV. V lost 4 bases to trimming and J lost 4 bases; unmatched junction nucleotides: 9. This CDR3 is 15 amino acids long. The CDR3 spells CASSSYRGRGTEAFF. In DNA form, the CDR3 reads TGTGCCAGCAGCTCGTACAGGGGTAGGGGCACTGAAGCTTTCTTT.

The chain recombines TRBV7-3 with TRBJ2-7; 14 bases are a match to TRBD2. Losses at the gene ends were 5 bases for V and 3 bases for J; bases not matched to a gene: 3. Looked up from germline, CDR1 is SGHTA and CDR2 is FQGTGA. The CDR3 is made up of 15 amino acids. The CDR3, as DNA: TGTGCCAGCAGCATGGGGACTAGCGGGAGCTACGAGCAGTACTTC. This codes for CASSMGTSGSYEQYF.

V gene TRBV2 combines with J gene TRBJ2-1, with D maybe TRBD2 (5 bases). The V gene lost 6 bases and the J gene lost 7 bases, with 16 bases spanning the gap. Germline-derived CDR1 and CDR2 are SNHLY and FYNNEI. The CDR3 extends over 14 amino acids. The CDR3 loop is CASRYGLKQNEQFF. Written as DNA, the CDR3 is TGTGCCAGCAGGTACGGACTTAAACAGAATGAGCAGTTCTTC.

The chain joins TRBV28 to TRBJ2-7, with D perhaps matching TRBD1 (6 bases). V was trimmed by 3 bases and J by 0 bases, leaving 9 bases between them. The CDR3 totals 14 residues. Germline CDR1 MDHEN, CDR2 SYDVKM. The CDR3: CASSLTGLSYEQYF. The CDR3 DNA sequence: TGTGCCAGCAGTTTGACAGGCCTCTCCTACGAGCAGTACTTC.

This chain links TRBV27 with TRBJ1-1; D is possibly TRBD1 (6 bases). Trimming cost V 4 bases and J 10 bases, with 10 bases left between them. This CDR3 is built from 11 residues. Germline V CDR1 and CDR2: MNHEY, SMNVEV (reference sequence). The chain's CDR3 is CASSYRARAFF. CDR3 sequence (DNA): TGTGCCAGCAGTTACAGGGCGAGAGCTTTCTTT.

The chain has TRBV28 and TRBJ1-2; D possibly corresponds to TRBD1 (6 bases). The CDR3 loop spans 14 amino acids. Per germline, CDR1 MDHEN and CDR2 SYDVKM. Deletions cut 5 bases from V and 4 bases from J, with 14 bases between. The CDR3 protein is CASSQMGAAYGYTF. For the CDR3, the DNA is TGTGCCAGCAGTCAAATGGGGGCAGCCTATGGCTACACCTTC.

The chain couples TRBV19 to TRBJ2-3; 10 bases are shared with TRBD1. This CDR3 has 15 residues. V dropped 4 bases and J dropped 4; count of bases not matched to a gene: 5. Germline CDR1 LNHDA, CDR2 SQIVND (reference sequence). CDR3 loop: CASSSGQGGADTQYF. Written as DNA, the CDR3 is TGTGCCAGTAGTAGTGGACAGGGGGGAGCAGATACGCAGTATTTT.

The CDR3 bases are TGTGCCTGGAACAAGCAGGGTGGGTTTACCGAGCAGTACTTC. This codes for CAWNKQGGFTEQYF. The chain joins TRBV30 to TRBJ2-5, with D perhaps matching TRBD1 (5 bases). The J call may be faulty, since TRBJ2-7 better matches the DNA end. Germline V lookup: CDR1 GTSNPN, CDR2 SVGIG (reference sequence). The CDR3 totals 14 residues.

The CDR3, as DNA: TGTGCCAGCAGTTTTTCCGGGACAGGGGGCGTCTGGGGGTACTTC. This sequence encodes CASSFSGTGGVWGYF. The V gene is TRBV28, the J gene TRBJ2-5; 12 bases are shared with TRBD1. CDR3 length: 15 residues. Germline-derived CDR1 and CDR2 are MDHEN and SYDVKM. Trimming at V came to 3 bases and at J to 13 bases, leaving 12 bases not matched to a gene.

This chain joins TRBV5-6 and TRBJ2-1; 12 bases align to TRBD1. This CDR3 comprises 15 residues. In germline, CDR1 is SGHDT, CDR2 YYEEEE. V was pared by 3 bases and J by 6 bases, with 4 bases of the junction left unmatched. The chain's CDR3 is CASSWDRGQRNEQFF. The DNA of the CDR3 is TGTGCCAGCAGCTGGGACAGGGGGCAACGCAATGAGCAGTTCTTC.

The chain is built from TRBV6-5 and TRBJ2-4, with 12 bases lining up with TRBD2. The CDR3 consists of 15 residues. Trimming cost V 6 bases and J 7 bases; bases outside gene matches: 7. CDR1 and CDR2 from the germline V gene are MNHEY and SVGAGI. As DNA, the CDR3 is TGTGCCAGCAGCCCGGATACTAGCGGGAGGAACATTCAGTACTTC. Protein sequence: CASSPDTSGRNIQYF.

V is TRBV27 and J is TRBJ1-1, with 7 bases fitting TRBD1. This CDR3 has 15 amino acids. Germline V gene data show CDR1 as MNHEY and CDR2 as SMNVEV (reference sequence). V lost 4 bases and J lost 1; bases outside the gene matches: 6. For the CDR3, the DNA is TGTGCCAGCAGTTCCCCACAGGGGACGAACACTGAAGCTTTCTTT. This gives the protein CASSSPQGTNTEAFF.

The chain uses TRBV6-6 and TRBJ1-2; 9 bases are shared with TRBD1. Trimming cost V 8 bases and J 2 bases; bases outside gene matches: 9. The CDR3 covers 15 residues. In germline, CDR1 is MNHNY, CDR2 SVGAGI (reference sequence). The CDR3 region is CASSLSGQGNYGYTF. DNA of the CDR3: TGTGCCAGCTCACTCTCAGGACAGGGGAACTATGGCTACACCTTC.

The rearrangement uses TRBV5-6 and TRBJ2-7, with a weak D call TRBD1 (6 bases). The CDR3 runs to 15 residues. Germline CDR1 SGHDT, CDR2 YYEEEE. The V end lost 1 base, the J end lost 1 base, and 12 bases lay between the germline ends. CDR3 amino acids: CASSLWGLGSYEQYF. The CDR3 DNA is TGTGCCAGCAGCTTGTGGGGGCTAGGGTCCTACGAGCAGTACTTC. Full variable domain (rest looked up from reference TRBV5-6 and TRBJ2-7): DAGVTQSPTHLIKTRGQQVTLRCSPKSGHDTVSWYQQALGQGPQFIFQYYEEEERQRGNFPDRFSGHQFPNYSSELNVNALLLGDSALYLCASSLWGLGSYEQYFGPGTRLTVT.

The CDR3 here is CASSLVLTDTQYF. In DNA, the CDR3 is TGTGCCAGCAGCTTAGTTCTCACAGATACGCAGTATTTT. The V call is TRBV11-2, the J call TRBJ2-3; D remains ambiguous. Germline V CDR1 and CDR2: SGHAT, FQNNGV. Trimming removed 1 base from V and 2 bases from J, with 4 bases in between. The CDR3 runs 13 residues.

V gene TRBV19 combines with J gene TRBJ1-5, with 7 bases fitting TRBD1. This CDR3 has 17 amino acids. J was trimmed by 0 bases and V by 4 bases; bases with no gene match: 9. Germline V gene data show CDR1 as LNHDA and CDR2 as SQIVND (reference sequence). CDR3 amino acids: CASSTGTVPYSNQPQHF. The CDR3 DNA is TGTGCCAGTAGTACCGGGACAGTTCCCTATAGCAATCAGCCCCAGCATTTT. The full variable domain, its missing parts supplied by reference TRBV19 and TRBJ1-5, is DGGITQSPKYLFRKEGQNVTLSCEQNLNHDAMYWYRQDPGQGLRLIYYSQIVNDFQKGDIAEGYSVSREKKESFPLTVTSAQKNPTAFYLCASSTGTVPYSNQPQHFGDGTRLSIL.

The V and J genes are TRBV6-5 and TRBJ2-7; the match to TRBD1 covers 7 bases. CDR1 and CDR2 from the germline V gene are MNHEY and SVGAGI. This CDR3 is built from 13 residues. After removal of 2 bases from V and 12 bases from J, the junction contained 10 bases not matched to a gene. The CDR3 sequence: CASSYGGTENLYF. In DNA, the CDR3 is TGTGCCAGCAGTTACGGTGGGACAGAAAACCTGTACTTC.

The DNA for the CDR3 is TGTGCCAGCAGCCAAGATTGGACAGGGGCTTCCTACGAGCAGTACTTC. The encoded protein is CASSQDWTGASYEQYF. The chain links TRBV4-2 to TRBJ2-7; TRBD1 agrees at 9 bases. The CDR3 has 16 amino acids. In germline, CDR1 is LGHNA, CDR2 YNFKEQ. The V gene end was trimmed by 0 bases and the J gene end by 1 base; junction bases not matched to a gene: 4.

J is TRBJ2-1 and V is TRBV7-8; TRBD1 aligns across 7 bases. V shed 5 bases, J shed 1 base, and the junction held 8 bases outside the gene matches. This CDR3 region has 16 residues. From germline, CDR1 is SGHVS and CDR2 FQNEAQ. CDR3 nucleotides: TGTGCCAGCAGCAGGGCACCAGGGGGATCCTACAATGAGCAGTTCTTC. Protein sequence: CASSRAPGGSYNEQFF.

This chain links TRBV5-1 with TRBJ1-2; 8 positions match TRBD1. Looked up from germline, CDR1 is SGHRS and CDR2 is YFSETQ. V trimming: 0 bases; J trimming: 7 bases; junction bases outside the gene matches: 11. This CDR3 has 16 amino acids. The CDR3 reads CASSLEPGQDMSGYTF. CDR3 sequence (DNA): TGCGCCAGCAGCTTGGAACCGGGACAGGATATGAGTGGCTACACCTTC.

This rearrangement joins TRBV30 to TRBJ1-5; 7 bases align to TRBD1. Unmatched junction bases numbered 9, after V lost 2 bases and J lost 2 bases. This CDR3 comprises 16 residues. Germline CDR1 is GTSNPN and CDR2 is SVGIG (reference sequence). The CDR3: CAWSKQGQGGNQPQHF. CDR3 DNA sequence: TGTGCCTGGAGTAAACAGGGGCAAGGTGGCAATCAGCCCCAGCATTTT.

The CDR3 here is CASNSGGTTGVGGYTF. CDR3 DNA: TGTGCCAGTAATTCGGGTGGGACGACAGGGGTAGGAGGCTACACCTTC. The chain combines TRBV19 with TRBJ1-2; 8 positions agree with TRBD1. The CDR3 contains 16 residues. Germline V gene lookup returns CDR1 LNHDA and CDR2 SQIVND (reference sequence). V trimming: 7 bases; J trimming: 8 bases; junction bases outside the gene matches: 18.

This chain links TRBV27 with TRBJ2-2; a weak D match, TRBD2 (6 bases). V was cut by 9 bases and J by 6 bases, with 14 bases left in between. Germline V gives CDR1 MNHEY, CDR2 SMNVEV (reference sequence). The CDR3 spans 13 residues. CDR3 sequence reads: CASSLAIAGELFF. The CDR3 region has the DNA TGTGCCAGTTCACTAGCAATCGCCGGGGAGCTGTTTTTT.

This chain links TRBV19 with TRBJ1-1, with D possibly matching TRBD1 (5 bases). Trimming left V 6 bases short and J 4 bases short, with 15 bases between. The CDR3 totals 14 residues. The germline CDR1 and CDR2 sequences are LNHDA and SQIVND (reference sequence). This CDR3 is CASRSRGGGTEAFF. The CDR3 DNA reads as TGTGCCAGTAGATCTCGGGGGGGAGGCACTGAAGCTTTCTTT.

This chain connects TRBV19 to TRBJ2-3; 16 bases map to TRBD2. This CDR3 has 19 amino acids. With V trimmed by 1 base and J by 0 bases, 4 bases remained unmatched. CDR1 is LNHDA and CDR2 is SQIVND in the germline V gene (reference sequence). The CDR3 nucleotides are TGTGCCAGTAGTATAGCCGGGACTAGCGGGAGGGCCAGCACAGATACGCAGTATTTT. It translates to CASSIAGTSGRASTDTQYF. The whole variable domain, remainder taken from reference TRBV19 and TRBJ2-3, is DGGITQSPKYLFRKEGQNVTLSCEQNLNHDAMYWYRQDPGQGLRLIYYSQIVNDFQKGDIAEGYSVSREKKESFPLTVTSAQKNPTAFYLCASSIAGTSGRASTDTQYFGPGTRLTVL.

This chain joins TRBV7-2 and TRBJ1-5; D unresolved. The V gene's germline CDR1 is SGHTA and CDR2 FQGNSA. V was trimmed by 4 bases and J by 2 bases, leaving 9 bases between them. The CDR3 contains 14 residues. CDR3 coding DNA: TGTGCCAGCAGCTCAATGAGGGGCAATCAGCCCCAGCATTTT. Translating gives CASSSMRGNQPQHF.

The V call is TRBV19, the J call TRBJ2-3; 7 nucleotides align to TRBD1. V was pared by 6 bases and J by 5 bases, with 14 bases of the junction left unmatched. Germline-derived CDR1 and CDR2 are LNHDA and SQIVND (reference sequence). The CDR3 runs to 16 residues. This chain's CDR3 is CASSTRGRGTGDTQYF. Written as DNA, the CDR3 is TGTGCCAGTAGCACCCGGGGCAGGGGGACGGGAGATACGCAGTATTTT.

The rearrangement links TRBV6-5 to TRBJ1-3; D ambiguous. With 2 bases removed from V and 4 bases from J, the gap between germline ends came to 9 bases. This CDR3 has 14 residues. Per germline, CDR1 MNHEY and CDR2 SVGAGI. This CDR3 reads CASSYGQVGNTIYF. The CDR3 DNA sequence: TGTGCCAGCAGTTACGGGCAGGTGGGAAACACCATATATTTT.